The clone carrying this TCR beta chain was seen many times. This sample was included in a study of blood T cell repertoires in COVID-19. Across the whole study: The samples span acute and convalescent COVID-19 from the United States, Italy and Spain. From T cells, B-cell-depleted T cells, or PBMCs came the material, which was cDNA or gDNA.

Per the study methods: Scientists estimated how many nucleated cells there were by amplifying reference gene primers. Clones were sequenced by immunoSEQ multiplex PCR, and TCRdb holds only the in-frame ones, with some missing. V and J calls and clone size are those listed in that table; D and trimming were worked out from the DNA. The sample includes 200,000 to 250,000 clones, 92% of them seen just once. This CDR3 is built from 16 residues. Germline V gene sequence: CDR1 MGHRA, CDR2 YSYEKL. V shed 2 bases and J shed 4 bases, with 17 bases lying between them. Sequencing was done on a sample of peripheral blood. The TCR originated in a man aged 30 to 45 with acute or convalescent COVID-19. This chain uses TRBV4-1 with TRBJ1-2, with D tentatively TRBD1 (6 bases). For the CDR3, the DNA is TGCGCCAGCAGCCAAAATCCCGCGGGGGCGATCTATGGCTACACCTTC. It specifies CASSQNPAGAIYGYTF.